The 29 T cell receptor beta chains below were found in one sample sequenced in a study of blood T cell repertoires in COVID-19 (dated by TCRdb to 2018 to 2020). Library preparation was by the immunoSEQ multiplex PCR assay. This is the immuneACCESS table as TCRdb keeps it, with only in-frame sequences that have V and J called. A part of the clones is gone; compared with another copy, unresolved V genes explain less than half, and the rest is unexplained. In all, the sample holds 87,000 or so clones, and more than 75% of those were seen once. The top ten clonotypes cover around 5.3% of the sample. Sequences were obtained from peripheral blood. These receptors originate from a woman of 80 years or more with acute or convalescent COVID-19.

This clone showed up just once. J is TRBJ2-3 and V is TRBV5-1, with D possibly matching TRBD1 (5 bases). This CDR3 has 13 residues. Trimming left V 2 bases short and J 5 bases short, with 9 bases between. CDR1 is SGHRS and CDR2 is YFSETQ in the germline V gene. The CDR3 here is CASSFRVQDTQYF. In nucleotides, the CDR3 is TGCGCCAGCAGCTTCAGGGTGCAAGATACGCAGTATTTT.

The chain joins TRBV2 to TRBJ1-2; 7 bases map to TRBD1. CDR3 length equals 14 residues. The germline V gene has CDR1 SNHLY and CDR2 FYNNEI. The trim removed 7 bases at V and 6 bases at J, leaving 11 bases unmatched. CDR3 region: CASIGTAEENGYTF. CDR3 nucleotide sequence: TGTGCCAGCATTGGGACAGCCGAAGAAAATGGCTACACCTTC. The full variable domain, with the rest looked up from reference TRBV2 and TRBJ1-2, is EPEVTQTPSHQVTQMGQEVILRCVPISNHLYFYWYRQILGQKVEFLVSFYNNEISEKSEIFDDQFSVERPDGSNFTLKIRSTKLEDSAMYFCASIGTAEENGYTFGSGTRLTVV.

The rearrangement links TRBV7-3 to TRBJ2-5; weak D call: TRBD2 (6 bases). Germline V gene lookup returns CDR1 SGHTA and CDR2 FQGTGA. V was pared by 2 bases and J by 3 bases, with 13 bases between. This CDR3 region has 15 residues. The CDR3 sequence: CASSLRAGTEETQYF. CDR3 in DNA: TGTGCCAGCAGCTTACGGGCCGGGACTGAAGAGACCCAGTACTTC.

Here the CDR3 DNA reads TGTGCCAGCAGCACTGGACAAGCTAACTATGGCTACACCTTC. Protein sequence: CASSTGQANYGYTF. This rearrangement joins TRBV3-1 (or the pseudogene TRBV3-2) to TRBJ1-2; D possibly corresponds to TRBD1 (5 bases). This CDR3 spans 14 amino acids. CDR1 and CDR2 from the germline V gene are LGHDT and YNNKEL (reference sequence). V lost 5 bases, J lost 0 bases, and 10 bases lay in between.

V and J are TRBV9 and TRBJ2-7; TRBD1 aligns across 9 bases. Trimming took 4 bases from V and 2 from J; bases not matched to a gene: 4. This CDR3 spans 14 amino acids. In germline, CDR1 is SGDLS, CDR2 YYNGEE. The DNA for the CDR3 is TGTGCCAGCAGCCGGGACAGGGCGACCTACGAGCAGTACTTC. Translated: CASSRDRATYEQYF.

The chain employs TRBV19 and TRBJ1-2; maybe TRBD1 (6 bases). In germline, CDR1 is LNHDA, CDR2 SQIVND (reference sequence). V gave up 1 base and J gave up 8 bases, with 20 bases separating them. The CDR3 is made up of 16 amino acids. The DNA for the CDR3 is TGTGCCAGTAGTATAGTAGCGCGACAGGTGGCTGGGGGCTACACCTTC. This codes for CASSIVARQVAGGYTF.

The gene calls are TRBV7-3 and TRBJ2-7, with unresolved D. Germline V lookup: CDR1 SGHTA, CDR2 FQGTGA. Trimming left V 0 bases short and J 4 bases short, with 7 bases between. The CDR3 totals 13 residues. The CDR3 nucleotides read TGTGCCAGCAGCTTAACGGCCAGATACGAGCAGTACTTC. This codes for CASSLTARYEQYF.

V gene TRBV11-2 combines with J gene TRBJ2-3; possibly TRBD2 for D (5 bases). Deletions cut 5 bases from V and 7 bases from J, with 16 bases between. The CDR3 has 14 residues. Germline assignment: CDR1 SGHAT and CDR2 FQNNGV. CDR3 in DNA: TGTGCCAGCAGCCTTCTTTCAAGGGAGTATACGCAGTATTTT. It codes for CASSLLSREYTQYF.

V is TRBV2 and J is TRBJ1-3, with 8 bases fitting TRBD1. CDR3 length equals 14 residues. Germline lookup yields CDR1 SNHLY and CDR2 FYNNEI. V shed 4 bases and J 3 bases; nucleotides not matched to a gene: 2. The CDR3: CASSAGGGGNTIYF. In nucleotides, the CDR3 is TGTGCCAGCAGTGCAGGGGGCGGTGGAAACACCATATATTTT.

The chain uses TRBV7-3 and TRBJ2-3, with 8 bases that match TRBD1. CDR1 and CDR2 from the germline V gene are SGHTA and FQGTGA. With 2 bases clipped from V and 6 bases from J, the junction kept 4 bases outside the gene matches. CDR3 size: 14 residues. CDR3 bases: TGTGCCAGCAGCTTACAGGGGGCGGGCGATACGCAGTATTTT. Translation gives CASSLQGAGDTQYF.

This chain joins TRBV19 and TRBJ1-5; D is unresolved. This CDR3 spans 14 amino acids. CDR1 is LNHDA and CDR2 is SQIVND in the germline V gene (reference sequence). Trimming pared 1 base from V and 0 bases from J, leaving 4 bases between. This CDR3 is CASSIAGSNQPQHF. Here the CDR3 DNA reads TGTGCCAGTAGTATAGCGGGTAGCAATCAGCCCCAGCATTTT.

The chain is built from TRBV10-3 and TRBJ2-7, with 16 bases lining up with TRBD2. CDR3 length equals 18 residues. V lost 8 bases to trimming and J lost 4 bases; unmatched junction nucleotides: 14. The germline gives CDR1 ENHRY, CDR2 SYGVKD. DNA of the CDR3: TGTGCCATCTGCGAGGGACTAGCGGGAGGGCCCTTAGCTTACGAGCAGTACTTC. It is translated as CAICEGLAGGPLAYEQYF.

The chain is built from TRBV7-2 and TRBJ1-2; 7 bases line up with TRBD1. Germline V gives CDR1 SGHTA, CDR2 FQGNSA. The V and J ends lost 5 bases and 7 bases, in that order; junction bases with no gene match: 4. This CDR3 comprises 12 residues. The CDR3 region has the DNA TGTGCCAGCAGCCGGGACAGTTTTGGCTACACCTTC. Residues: CASSRDSFGYTF.

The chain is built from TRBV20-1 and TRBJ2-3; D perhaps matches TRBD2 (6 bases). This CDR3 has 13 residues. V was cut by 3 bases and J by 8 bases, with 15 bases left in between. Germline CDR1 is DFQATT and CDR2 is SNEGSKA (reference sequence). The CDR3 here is CSASPTVEGTQYF. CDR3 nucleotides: TGCAGTGCTAGTCCCACAGTGGAGGGTACGCAGTATTTT.

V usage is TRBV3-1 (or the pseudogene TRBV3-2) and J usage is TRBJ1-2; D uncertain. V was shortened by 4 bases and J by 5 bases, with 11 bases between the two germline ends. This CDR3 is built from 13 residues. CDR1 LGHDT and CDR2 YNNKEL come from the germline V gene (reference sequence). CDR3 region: CASSPRGLYGYTF. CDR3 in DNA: TGTGCCAGCAGCCCAAGAGGATTGTATGGCTACACCTTC.

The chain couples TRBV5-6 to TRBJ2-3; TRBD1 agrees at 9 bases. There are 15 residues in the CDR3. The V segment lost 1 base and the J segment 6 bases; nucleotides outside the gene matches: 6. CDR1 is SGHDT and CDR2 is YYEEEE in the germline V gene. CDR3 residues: CASSLMDRGVDTQYF. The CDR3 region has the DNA TGTGCCAGCAGCTTGATGGACAGGGGAGTGGATACGCAGTATTTT.

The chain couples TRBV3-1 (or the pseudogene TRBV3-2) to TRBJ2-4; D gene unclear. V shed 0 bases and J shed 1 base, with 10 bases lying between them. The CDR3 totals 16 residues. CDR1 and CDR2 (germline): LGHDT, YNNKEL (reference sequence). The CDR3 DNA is TGTGCCAGCAGCCAAGATAGCAATCGGGCCAAAAACATTCAGTACTTC. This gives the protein CASSQDSNRAKNIQYF.

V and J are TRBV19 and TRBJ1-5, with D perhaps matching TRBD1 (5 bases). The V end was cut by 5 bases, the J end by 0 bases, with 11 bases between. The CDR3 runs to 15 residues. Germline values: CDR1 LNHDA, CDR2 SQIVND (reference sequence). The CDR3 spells CASSLKRGSNQPQHF. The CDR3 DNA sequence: TGTGCCAGTAGTCTAAAAAGGGGTAGCAATCAGCCCCAGCATTTT.

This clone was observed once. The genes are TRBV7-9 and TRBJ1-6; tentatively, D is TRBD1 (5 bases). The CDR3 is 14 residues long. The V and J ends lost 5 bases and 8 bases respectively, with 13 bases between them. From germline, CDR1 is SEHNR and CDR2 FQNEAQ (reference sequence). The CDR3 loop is CASSSRQQDSPLHF. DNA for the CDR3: TGTGCCAGCAGCAGCCGACAGCAGGATTCACCCCTCCACTTT.

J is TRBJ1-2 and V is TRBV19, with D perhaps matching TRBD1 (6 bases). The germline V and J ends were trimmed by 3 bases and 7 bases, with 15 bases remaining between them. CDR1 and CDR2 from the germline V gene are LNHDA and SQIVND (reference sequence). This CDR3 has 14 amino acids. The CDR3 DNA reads TGTGCCAGTAGTATCCCCTCAGGGGATGGTGGCTACACCTTC. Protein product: CASSIPSGDGGYTF.

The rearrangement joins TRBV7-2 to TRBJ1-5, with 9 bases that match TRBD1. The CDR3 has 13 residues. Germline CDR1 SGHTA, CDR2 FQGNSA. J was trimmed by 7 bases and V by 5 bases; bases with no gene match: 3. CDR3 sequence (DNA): TGTGCCAGCAGCCGGGACAGGGACCAGCCCCAGCATTTT. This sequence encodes CASSRDRDQPQHF. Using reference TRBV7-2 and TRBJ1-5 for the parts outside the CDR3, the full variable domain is GAGVSQSPSNKVTEKGKDVELRCDPISGHTALYWYRQSLGQGLEFLIYFQGNSAPDKSGLPSDRFSAERTGGSVSTLTIQRTQQEDSAVYLCASSRDRDQPQHFGDGTRLSIL.

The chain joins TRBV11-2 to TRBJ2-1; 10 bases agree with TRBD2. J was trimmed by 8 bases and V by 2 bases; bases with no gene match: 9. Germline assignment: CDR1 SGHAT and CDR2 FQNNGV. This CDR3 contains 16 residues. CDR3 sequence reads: CASSLRSGRALDEQFF. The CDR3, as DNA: TGTGCCAGCAGCTTAAGAAGCGGGAGGGCCTTGGATGAGCAGTTCTTC.

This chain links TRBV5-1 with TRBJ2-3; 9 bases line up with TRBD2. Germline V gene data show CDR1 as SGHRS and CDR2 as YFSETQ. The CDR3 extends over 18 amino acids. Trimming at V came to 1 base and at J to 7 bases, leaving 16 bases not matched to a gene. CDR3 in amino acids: CASSLRRPSGEFPYTQYF. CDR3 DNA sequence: TGCGCCAGCAGCTTGAGGAGACCTAGCGGGGAGTTTCCTTATACGCAGTATTTT. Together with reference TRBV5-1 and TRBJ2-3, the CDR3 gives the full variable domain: KAGVTQTPRYLIKTRGQQVTLSCSPISGHRSVSWYQQTPGQGLQFLFEYFSETQRNKGNFPGRFSGRQFSNSRSEMNVSTLELGDSALYLCASSLRRPSGEFPYTQYFGPGTRLTVL.

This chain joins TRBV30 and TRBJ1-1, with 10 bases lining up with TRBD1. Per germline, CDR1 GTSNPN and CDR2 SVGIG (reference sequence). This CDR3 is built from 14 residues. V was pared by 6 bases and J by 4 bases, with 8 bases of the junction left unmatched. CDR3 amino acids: CACTPGQGFTEAFF. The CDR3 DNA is TGTGCCTGCACACCGGGACAGGGGTTCACTGAAGCTTTCTTT.

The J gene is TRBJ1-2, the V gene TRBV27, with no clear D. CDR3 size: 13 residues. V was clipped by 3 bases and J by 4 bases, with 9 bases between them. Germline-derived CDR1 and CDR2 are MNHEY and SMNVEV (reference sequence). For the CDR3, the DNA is TGTGCCAGCAGTTTTGGAGTTCGCTATGGCTACACCTTC. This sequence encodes CASSFGVRYGYTF.

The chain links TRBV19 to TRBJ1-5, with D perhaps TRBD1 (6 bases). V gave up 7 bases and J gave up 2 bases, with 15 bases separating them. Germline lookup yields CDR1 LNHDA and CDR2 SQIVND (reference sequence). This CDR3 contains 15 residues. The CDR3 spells CASKPQGGGNQPQHF. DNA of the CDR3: TGTGCCAGTAAACCTCAAGGGGGGGGCAATCAGCCCCAGCATTTT.

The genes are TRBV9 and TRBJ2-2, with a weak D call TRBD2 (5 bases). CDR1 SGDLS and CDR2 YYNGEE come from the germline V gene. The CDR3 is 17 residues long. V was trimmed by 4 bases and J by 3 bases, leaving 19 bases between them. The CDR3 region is CASSPQPITRDTGELFF. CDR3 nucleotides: TGTGCCAGCAGCCCCCAGCCCATTACTAGAGACACCGGGGAGCTGTTTTTT.

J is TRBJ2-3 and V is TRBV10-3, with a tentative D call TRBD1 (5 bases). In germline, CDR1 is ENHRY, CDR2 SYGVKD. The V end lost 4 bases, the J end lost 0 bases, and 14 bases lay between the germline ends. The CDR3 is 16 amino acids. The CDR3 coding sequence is TGTGCCATCAGTGGGGGCCAGTCTATTAGCACAGATACGCAGTATTTT. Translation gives CAISGGQSISTDTQYF.

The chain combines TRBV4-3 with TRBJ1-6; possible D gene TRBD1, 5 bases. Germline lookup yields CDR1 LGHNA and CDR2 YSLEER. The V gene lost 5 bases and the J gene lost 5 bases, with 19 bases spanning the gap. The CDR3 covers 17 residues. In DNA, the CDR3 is TGCGCCAGCAGCTCTTGGGCCAGACAGCCCGATAATTCACCCCTCCACTTT. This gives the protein CASSSWARQPDNSPLHF.